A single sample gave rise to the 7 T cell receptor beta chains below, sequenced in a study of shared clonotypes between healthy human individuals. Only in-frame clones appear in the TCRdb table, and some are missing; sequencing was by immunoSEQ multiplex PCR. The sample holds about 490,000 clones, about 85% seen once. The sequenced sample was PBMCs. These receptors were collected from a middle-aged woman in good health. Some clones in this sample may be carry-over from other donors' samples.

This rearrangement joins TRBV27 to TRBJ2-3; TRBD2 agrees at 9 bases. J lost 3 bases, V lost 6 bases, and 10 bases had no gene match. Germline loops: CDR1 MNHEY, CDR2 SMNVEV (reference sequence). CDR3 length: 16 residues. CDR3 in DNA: TGTGCCAGCAGGGATCGGACTAGCGAGAATACAGATACGCAGTATTTT. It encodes CASRDRTSENTDTQYF.

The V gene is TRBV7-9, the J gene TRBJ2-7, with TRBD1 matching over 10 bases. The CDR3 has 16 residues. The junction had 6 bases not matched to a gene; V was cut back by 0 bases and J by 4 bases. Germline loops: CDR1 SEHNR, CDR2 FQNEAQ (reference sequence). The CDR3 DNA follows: TGTGCCAGCAGCTTAGCGCTGGGGACAGGGGCATACGAGCAGTACTTC. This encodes CASSLALGTGAYEQYF.

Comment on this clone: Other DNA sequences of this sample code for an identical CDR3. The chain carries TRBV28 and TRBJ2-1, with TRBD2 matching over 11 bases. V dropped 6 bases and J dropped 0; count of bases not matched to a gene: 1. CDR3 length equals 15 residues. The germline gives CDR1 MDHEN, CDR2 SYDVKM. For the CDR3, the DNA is TGTGCCAGCAGAACTAGCGGGAGCTCCTACAATGAGCAGTTCTTC. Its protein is CASRTSGSSYNEQFF.

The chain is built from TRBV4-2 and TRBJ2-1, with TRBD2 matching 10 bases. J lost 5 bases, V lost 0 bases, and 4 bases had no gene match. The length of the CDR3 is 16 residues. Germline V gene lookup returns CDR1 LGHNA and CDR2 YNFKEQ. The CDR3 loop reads CASSQDWLAGDNEQFF. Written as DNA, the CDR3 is TGTGCCAGCAGCCAAGATTGGCTAGCGGGGGACAATGAGCAGTTCTTC.

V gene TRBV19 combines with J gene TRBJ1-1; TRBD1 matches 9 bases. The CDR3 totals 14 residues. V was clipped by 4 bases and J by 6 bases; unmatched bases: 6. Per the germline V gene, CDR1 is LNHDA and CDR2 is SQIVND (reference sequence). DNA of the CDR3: TGTGCCAGTAGTAGGGACAGGGCTACGGCTGAAGCTTTCTTT. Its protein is CASSRDRATAEAFF.

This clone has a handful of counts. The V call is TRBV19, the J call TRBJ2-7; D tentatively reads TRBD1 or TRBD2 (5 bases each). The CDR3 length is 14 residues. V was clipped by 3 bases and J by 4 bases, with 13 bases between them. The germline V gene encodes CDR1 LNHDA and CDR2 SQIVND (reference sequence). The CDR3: CASSIYGGAYEQYF. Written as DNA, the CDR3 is TGTGCCAGTAGTATTTATGGGGGAGCATACGAGCAGTACTTC.

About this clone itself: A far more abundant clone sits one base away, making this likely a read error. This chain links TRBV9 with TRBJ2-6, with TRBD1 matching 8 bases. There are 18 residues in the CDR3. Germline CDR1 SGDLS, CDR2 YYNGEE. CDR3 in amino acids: CASSVTTAGGSGANVLAF. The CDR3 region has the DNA TGTGCCAGCAGCGTCACAACTGCAGGGGGCTCTGGGGCCAACGTCCTGGCTTTC.